The 9 T cell receptor beta chains below were found in one sample sequenced in a study of cytomegalovirus exposure and HLA in healthy donors. The PCR employed 60 Vbeta primers together with 13 Jbeta primers. Assay: immunoSEQ multiplex PCR; the TCRdb copy retains only in-frame clones and omits some. The sample lists 150,000 to 200,000 clones; about 82% were seen once. Sequencing was carried out using PBMCs. The source of these receptors is a woman between 50 and 59 years old in good health and CMV-seronegative.

This clone appeared once. The J gene is TRBJ1-2, the V gene TRBV27, with TRBD1 identical over 9 bases. V lost 5 bases, J lost 2 bases, and 3 bases stayed unmatched. CDR3 length: 14 amino acids. From germline, CDR1 is MNHEY and CDR2 SMNVEV (reference sequence). The CDR3 DNA follows: TGTGCCAGCAGTAGAGACAGGGGGAACTATGGCTACACCTTC. Translated, it gives CASSRDRGNYGYTF.

This chain links TRBV30 with TRBJ1-1; no clear D. Trimming cost V 0 bases and J 2 bases, with 10 bases left between them. Germline lookup yields CDR1 GTSNPN and CDR2 SVGIG (reference sequence). The CDR3 has 14 residues. This CDR3 is CAWSVLGYNTEAFF. In DNA, the CDR3 is TGTGCCTGGAGTGTTCTGGGCTATAACACTGAAGCTTTCTTT.

The chain uses TRBV27 and TRBJ2-6, with TRBD1 matching over 8 bases. This CDR3 is 17 amino acids long. The V gene end was trimmed by 2 bases and the J gene end by 1 base; junction bases not matched to a gene: 4. Germline V CDR1 and CDR2: MNHEY, SMNVEV (reference sequence). CDR3 sequence: CASSLGQGLSGANVLTF. CDR3 nucleotide sequence: TGTGCCAGCAGTTTAGGACAGGGATTGTCTGGGGCCAACGTCCTGACTTTC.

The CDR3 DNA reads as TGCGCCAGCAGCTTGCAAGCCTCGGGAGCCCGGGAGCTGTTTTTT. Residues: CASSLQASGARELFF. The chain recombines TRBV5-1 with TRBJ2-2, with TRBD2 as a possible D gene (6 bases). This CDR3 comprises 15 residues. The germline V gene encodes CDR1 SGHRS and CDR2 YFSETQ. Deletions cut 1 base from V and 9 bases from J, with 16 bases between.

The chain links TRBV5-1 to TRBJ1-4, with a tentative D call TRBD1 (5 bases). This CDR3 comprises 14 residues. Germline assignment: CDR1 SGHRS and CDR2 YFSETQ. Trimming removed 5 bases at V and 8 bases at J, with 16 bases between. CDR3 loop: CASRAGGIHEKLFF. The CDR3 DNA sequence: TGCGCCAGCAGAGCGGGGGGAATCCACGAAAAACTGTTTTTT. The variable domain in full, with the rest retrieved from reference TRBV5-1 and TRBJ1-4, is KAGVTQTPRYLIKTRGQQVTLSCSPISGHRSVSWYQQTPGQGLQFLFEYFSETQRNKGNFPGRFSGRQFSNSRSEMNVSTLELGDSALYLCASRAGGIHEKLFFGSGTQLSVL.

The chain uses TRBV12-5 and TRBJ2-5; a weak D match, TRBD1 (6 bases). Trimming stripped 6 bases from V and 1 base from J, with 9 bases between. The CDR3 extends over 13 amino acids. Germline assignment: CDR1 LGHNT and CDR2 FRNRAP. CDR3 coding DNA: TGTGCTAGTGGGGACAGCACCCAAGAGACCCAGTACTTC. Its translation: CASGDSTQETQYF.

This CDR3 is CASSMLQGSNQPQHF. The CDR3, as DNA: TGTGCCAGTAGTATGCTACAGGGAAGCAATCAGCCCCAGCATTTT. The V gene is TRBV19, the J gene TRBJ1-5; weak D call: TRBD1 (6 bases). In germline, CDR1 is LNHDA, CDR2 SQIVND (reference sequence). V was pared by 3 bases and J by 1 base, with 10 bases between. The CDR3 has 15 amino acids.

This chain links TRBV28 with TRBJ2-1; D not certain. V gave up 3 bases and J gave up 0 bases, with 12 bases separating them. The CDR3 spans 16 residues. CDR1 and CDR2 (germline): MDHEN, SYDVKM. The DNA of the CDR3 is TGTGCCAGCAGTTTGCCCCCAGGCGCCTCCTACAATGAGCAGTTCTTC. Translation gives CASSLPPGASYNEQFF.

The chain has TRBV27 and TRBJ1-1; the match to TRBD1 covers 8 bases. CDR3 size: 14 residues. V lost 5 bases and J lost 5; bases outside the gene matches: 7. CDR1 and CDR2 from the germline V gene are MNHEY and SMNVEV (reference sequence). The CDR3 coding sequence is TGTGCCAGCAGTCCACGACAGGGGAGGACTGAAGCTTTCTTT. Translation gives CASSPRQGRTEAFF.